These 3 T cell receptor beta chains came from one sample sequenced in a study of T cells after yellow fever vaccination. TCRdb re-called the 5' RACE reads with MiXCR, one entry per CDR3 protein. Of 150,000 to 200,000 distinct CDR3 sequences in the sample, around 9.7% are singletons; the top ten hold 35% to 40%. The sample was CD8+ T cells sorted from PBMCs, taken 45 days after the yellow fever booster vaccination. Receptors were obtained from a young man who received the YFV17D yellow fever vaccine.

The rearrangement links TRBV7-9 to TRBJ2-3; 7 bases match TRBD2. The CDR3 extends over 15 amino acids. Per the germline V gene, CDR1 is SEHNR and CDR2 is FQNEAQ (reference sequence). The V segment lost 2 bases and the J segment 5 bases; nucleotides outside the gene matches: 7. For the CDR3, the DNA is TGTGCCAGCAGCTTACCTCCTAGCGGTGGAGATACGCAGTATTTT. Its protein product is CASSLPPSGGDTQYF. Filled out from reference TRBV7-9 and TRBJ2-3, the complete variable domain reads DTGVSQNPRHKITKRGQNVTFRCDPISEHNRLYWYRQTLGQGPEFLTYFQNEAQLEKSRLLSDRFSAERPKGSFSTLEIQRTEQGDSAMYLCASSLPPSGGDTQYFGPGTRLTVL.

The rearrangement links TRBV7-3 to TRBJ2-7, with unresolved D. The CDR3 has 10 residues. CDR1 SGHTA and CDR2 FQGTGA come from the germline V gene. V shed 5 bases and J shed 4 bases, with 3 bases lying between them. This CDR3 is CASSLYEQYF. The DNA for the CDR3 is TGTGCCAGCAGCCTTTACGAGCAGTACTTC. The whole variable domain, filled in from reference TRBV7-3 and TRBJ2-7, reads GAGVSQTPSNKVTEKGKYVELRCDPISGHTALYWYRQSLGQGPEFLIYFQGTGAADDSGLPNDRFFAVRPEGSVSTLKIQRTERGDSAVYLCASSLYEQYFGPGTRLTVT.

The rearrangement uses TRBV13 and TRBJ2-1; D not resolved. Trimming removed 5 bases at V and 6 bases at J, with 14 bases between. The CDR3 consists of 14 residues. CDR1 PRHDT and CDR2 FYEKMQ come from the germline V gene (reference sequence). CDR3: CASSGLYGVNEQFF. CDR3 in DNA: TGTGCCAGCAGCGGCCTGTATGGGGTCAATGAGCAGTTCTTC.